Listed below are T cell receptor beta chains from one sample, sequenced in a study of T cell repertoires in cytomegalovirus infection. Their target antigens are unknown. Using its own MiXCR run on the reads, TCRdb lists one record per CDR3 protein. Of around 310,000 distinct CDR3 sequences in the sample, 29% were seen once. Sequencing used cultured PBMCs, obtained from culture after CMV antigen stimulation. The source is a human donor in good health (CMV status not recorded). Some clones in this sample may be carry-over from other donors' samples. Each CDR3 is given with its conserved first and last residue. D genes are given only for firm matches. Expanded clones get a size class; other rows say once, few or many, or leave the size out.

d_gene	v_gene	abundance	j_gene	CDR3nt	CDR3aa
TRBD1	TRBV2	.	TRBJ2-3	TGTGCCAGCAACCGACAGGGGGCAGATACGCAGTATTTT	CASNRQGADTQYF
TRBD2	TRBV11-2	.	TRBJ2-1	TGTGCCAGCAGCTTACCACGGACTAGCGGGACCGGTGAGCAGTTCTTC	CASSLPRTSGTGEQFF
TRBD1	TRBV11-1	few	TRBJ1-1	TGTGCCAGCAGCCCTCGGACAGGCGGACGGACTGAAGCTTTCTTT	CASSPRTGGRTEAFF
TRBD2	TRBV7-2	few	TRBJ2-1	TGTGCCAGCACCCAACTAGCGGGACCCTACAATGAGCAGTTCTTC	CASTQLAGPYNEQFF
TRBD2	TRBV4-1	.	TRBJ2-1	TGCGCCAGCAGCCAATCACTAGCGGGAGTGGTCCCCTCCTACAATGAGCAGTTCTTC	CASSQSLAGVVPSYNEQFF
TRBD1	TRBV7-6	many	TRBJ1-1	TGTGCCAGCAGCTTAACAGGGGACACTGAAGCTTTCTTT	CASSLTGDTEAFF
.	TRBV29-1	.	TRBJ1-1	TGCAGCGTGTCTGACAGGCTGAACACTGAAGCTTTCTTT	CSVSDRLNTEAFF
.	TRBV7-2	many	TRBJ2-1	TGTGCCAGCAGATATCCGGGACGCGGCGATAATGAGCAGTTCTTC	CASRYPGRGDNEQFF
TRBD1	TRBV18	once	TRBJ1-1	TGTGCCAGCTCACCACAGGACAGGGTGGTAGCTTTCTTT	CASSPQDRVVAFF
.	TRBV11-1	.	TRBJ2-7	TGTGCCAGCGGCCGGGGCTTCGCGGGCGAGCAGTACTTC	CASGRGFAGEQYF
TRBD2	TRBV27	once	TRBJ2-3	TGTGCCAGCAGTCTCAGCGGACTAGCGGGAGGGCGTAACACAGATACGCAGTATTTT	CASSLSGLAGGRNTDTQYF
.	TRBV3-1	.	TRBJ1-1	TGTGCCAGCAGCCAACAGGGAGGATTCACTGAAGCTTTCTTT	CASSQQGGFTEAFF
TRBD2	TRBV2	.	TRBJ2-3	TGTGCCAGCACCCTGACTAGCGGGCCAGATACGCAGTATTTT	CASTLTSGPDTQYF
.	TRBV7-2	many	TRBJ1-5	TGTGCCAGCAGCTTAGGTACCGCTGGTCAGCCCCAGCATTTT	CASSLGTAGQPQHF
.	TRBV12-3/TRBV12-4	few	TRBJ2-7	TGTGCCAGCAGTTCACCCTCTCTAGGTGCGGTCTACGAGCAGTACTTC	CASSSPSLGAVYEQYF
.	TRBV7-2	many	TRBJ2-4	TGTGCCAGCAGCTTAGACCCTGAAGGCAAAAACATTCAGTACTTC	CASSLDPEGKNIQYF
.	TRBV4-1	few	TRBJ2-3	TGCGCCAGCAGCCAACACTACCCGAATCCTACAGATACGCAGTATTTT	CASSQHYPNPTDTQYF
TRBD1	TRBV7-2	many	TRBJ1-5	TGTGCCAGCAGCTTAGGGGCCAGGGGGGGGTCGGCCCAGCATTTT	CASSLGARGGSAQHF
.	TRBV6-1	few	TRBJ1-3	TGTGCCAGCAGTGAACCTCCCCAGCGACGGTTCTCTGGAAACACCATATATTTT	CASSEPPQRRFSGNTIYF
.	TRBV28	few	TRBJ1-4	TGTGCCAGCAGTTTAAGGAGACAGACCGCAACTAATGAAAAACTGTTTTTT	CASSLRRQTATNEKLFF
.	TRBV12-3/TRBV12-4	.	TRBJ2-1	TGTGCCAGCAGGTTGGCCGGGCAGATCAATGAGCAGTTCTTC	CASRLAGQINEQFF
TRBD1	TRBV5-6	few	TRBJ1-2	TGTGCCAGCGAAGTTTGGAGGGTACAAAGACAGGGAAATGGCTACACCTTC	CASEVWRVQRQGNGYTF
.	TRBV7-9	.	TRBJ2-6	TGTGCCAGCAGCTTTATCGCCTTCCCTGGGGCCAACGTCCTGACTTTC	CASSFIAFPGANVLTF
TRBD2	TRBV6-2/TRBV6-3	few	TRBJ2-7	TGTGCCAGCAGTCAGGGACTAGCGGGAGTCTACGAGCAGTACTTC	CASSQGLAGVYEQYF
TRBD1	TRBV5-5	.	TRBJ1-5	TGTGCCAGCAGCTTGGGGGACAGCTTTAGCAATCAGCCCCAGCATTTT	CASSLGDSFSNQPQHF
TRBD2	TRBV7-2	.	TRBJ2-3	TGTGCCAGCAGCGGAGGACTAGCGGGAGGGCCGGATACGCAGTATTTT	CASSGGLAGGPDTQYF
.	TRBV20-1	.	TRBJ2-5	TGCAGTGCTAGGTTGGACAAGGGAGAGACCCAGTACTTC	CSARLDKGETQYF
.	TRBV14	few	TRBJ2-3	TGTGCCAGCAGATTACAGAGCACAGATACGCAGTATTTT	CASRLQSTDTQYF
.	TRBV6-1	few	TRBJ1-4	TGTGCCAGCACCGGGCAGGGGTCCGAAAAACTGTTTTTT	CASTGQGSEKLFF
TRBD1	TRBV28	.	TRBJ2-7	TGTGCCAGCATCCGACAGGGGACCCACGAGCAGTACTTC	CASIRQGTHEQYF
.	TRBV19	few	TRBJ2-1	TGTGCCAGTAGATTATTGATGGGCAATGAGCAGTTCTTC	CASRLLMGNEQFF
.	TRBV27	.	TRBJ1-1	TGTGCCAGCGGCCCCCTCAGACGGAACACTGAAGCTTTCTTT	CASGPLRRNTEAFF
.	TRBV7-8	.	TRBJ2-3	TGTGCCAGCAGCTCCCCAGGGTTCTCAGATACGCAGTATTTT	CASSSPGFSDTQYF
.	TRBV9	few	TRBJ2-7	TGTGCCAGCAGCGTAGCACCAGGTCAAGAGCAGTACTTC	CASSVAPGQEQYF
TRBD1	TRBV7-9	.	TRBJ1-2	TGTGCCAGCAGCCCCTGGGACAGGGGAGAAGACTATGGCTACACCTTC	CASSPWDRGEDYGYTF
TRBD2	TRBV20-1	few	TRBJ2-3	TGCAGTGCTAGAGGGGCTAGCGGGAGTGAAGATACGCAGTATTTT	CSARGASGSEDTQYF
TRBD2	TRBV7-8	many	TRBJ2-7	TGTGCCAGCAGCTCGCCTCTAGCGGGAGTAAGCGAGCAGTACTTC	CASSSPLAGVSEQYF
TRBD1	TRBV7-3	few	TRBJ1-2	TGTGCCAGCAGCTCGGGACAGCTTGTTACCTTC	CASSSGQLVTF
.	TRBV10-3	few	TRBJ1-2	TGTGCCATCAGTGACAGAGTCTATGGCTACACCTTC	CAISDRVYGYTF
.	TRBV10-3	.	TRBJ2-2	TGTGCCATCAGTGATGACGGGGAGCTGTTTTTT	CAISDDGELFF